Given below is one T cell receptor beta chain in context. The source of the sample is a study of control samples from healthy donors and cancer patients. The CDR3 has 13 amino acids. V was trimmed by 3 bases and J by 8 bases, leaving 10 bases between them. CDR1 LNHDA and CDR2 SQIVND come from the germline V gene (reference sequence). Data came from immunoSEQ multiplex PCR; TCRdb stores just in-frame clones and leaves some out. The table records approximately 140,000 clones, 94% of them present only once. The genes are TRBV19 and TRBJ1-4; the D gene is possibly TRBD1 (5 bases). This TCR was sampled from a man aged 40-55 years in good health. The sequenced material came from blood. The CDR3: CASSIQGGEKLFF. DNA of the CDR3: TGTGCCAGTAGTATCCAGGGAGGGGAAAAACTGTTTTTT.